This TCR beta chain was recovered during a study of human T cells and chemical hapten exposure. This clonotype has a count of ten or more. Unique molecular identifiers were affixed to discrete cDNA molecules within the library. TCRdb passed the RACE reads through MiXCR, listing each CDR3 protein once. Of 50,000 to 60,000 distinct CDR3 sequences listed, 12% are singletons. Time point reported: patch test 3, about 24 weeks after DPC sensitization. The treatment is: therapeutic diphenylcyclopropenone sensitization with weekly scalp DPC. The junction had 4 bases not matched to a gene; V was cut back by 1 base and J by 4 bases. Germline V gene sequence: CDR1 LGHDT, CDR2 YNNKEL (reference sequence). The CDR3 is 14 residues long.

The material sequenced was whole blood, taken in connection with sensitization to the hapten diphenylcyclopropenone (DPC). The chain couples TRBV3-1 to TRBJ2-7; 7 nucleotides align to TRBD1. The receptor was isolated from a man aged 30 to 45 with alopecia areata. Some clones in this sample may be carry-over from other donors' samples. CDR3 nucleotides: TGTGCCAGCAGCCAAGGTTACAGGGGTTACGAGCAGTACTTC. Translating it yields CASSQGYRGYEQYF.